This T cell receptor beta chain was identified in a study of response to subunit inactivated influenza vaccine. MiXCR was run by TCRdb on the RT-PCR reads, yielding one entry per CDR3 protein. This sample yields hundreds of thousands of distinct CDR3 sequences, of which 25% are seen a single time; 1.9% belongs to the top ten. Trimming left V 5 bases short and J 4 bases short, with 21 bases between. Germline CDR1 and CDR2: DFQATT and SNEGSKA (reference sequence). This CDR3 spans 16 amino acids. The source material was CD4+ T cells sorted from PBMCs, sampled 5 to 6 days after vaccination. This TCR was recovered from a man in his fifties or sixties who received an inactivated influenza vaccine. The chain carries TRBV20-1 and TRBJ2-1; D perhaps matches TRBD2 (5 bases). CDR3 residues: CSADPEESSRYNEQFF. The CDR3 nucleotides read TGCAGTGCTGACCCGGAGGAGTCTAGCCGGTACAATGAGCAGTTCTTC.